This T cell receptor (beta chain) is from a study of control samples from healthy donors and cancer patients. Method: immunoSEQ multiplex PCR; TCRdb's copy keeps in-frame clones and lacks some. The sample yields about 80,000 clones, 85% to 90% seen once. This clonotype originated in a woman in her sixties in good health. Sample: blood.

Written as DNA, the CDR3 is TGCGCCAGCAGCCCCCCGATAAGCGGAGCCCACAATGAGCAGTTCTTC. It yields the protein CASSPPISGAHNEQFF. The J gene is TRBJ2-1, the V gene TRBV5-1; perhaps TRBD2 as D (5 bases). This CDR3 comprises 16 residues. Trimming left V 4 bases short and J 5 bases short, with 19 bases between. Germline CDR1 is SGHRS and CDR2 is YFSETQ.